These 2 T cell receptor beta chains were all obtained from the same sample, sequenced in a study of PD-1 blockade in mismatch repair-deficient tumors. The repertoire was sequenced with immunoSEQ multiplex PCR; TCRdb's copy has only in-frame clones and lacks some. The profile shows 14,000 or so clones, 70% to 85% of them singletons. The source material was PBMCs, sampled approximately 14 weeks after starting pembrolizumab. The receptors originated from an adult with mismatch repair-deficient cancer.

The chain is built from TRBV5-6 and TRBJ2-7; D remains unclear. This CDR3 comprises 14 residues. V lost 0 bases, J lost 5 bases, and 12 bases lay in between. Germline loops: CDR1 SGHDT, CDR2 YYEEEE. CDR3 DNA: TGTGCCAGCAGCTTGGGACTTCTATCCAACGAGCAGTACTTC. Residues: CASSLGLLSNEQYF.

V and J are TRBV28 and TRBJ2-3; 15 nucleotides match TRBD2. V lost 6 bases, J lost 5 bases, and 6 bases stayed unmatched. The CDR3 is 16 residues long. CDR1 MDHEN and CDR2 SYDVKM come from the germline V gene. CDR3 sequence reads: CASREAGLAGGDTQYF. CDR3 nucleotide sequence: TGTGCCAGCAGGGAGGCGGGACTAGCGGGAGGAGATACGCAGTATTTT.